Following are 21 T cell receptor beta chains from one sample sequenced in a study of blood T cell repertoires in COVID-19. Profiled with immunoSEQ multiplex PCR; TCRdb holds only in-frame clones, not every one. The sample has 200,000 or so clones; approximately 90% are singletons. Sequenced: peripheral blood. The source of these receptors is a man between 65 and 85 years old with acute or convalescent COVID-19.

This chain joins TRBV9 and TRBJ2-2; TRBD2 agrees at 8 bases. Per germline, CDR1 SGDLS and CDR2 YYNGEE. The CDR3 length is 16 residues. V lost 2 bases and J lost 0; bases outside the gene matches: 3. Here the CDR3 reads CASSVTSGTNTGELFF. In DNA, the CDR3 is TGTGCCAGCAGCGTTACTAGCGGTACGAACACCGGGGAGCTGTTTTTT.

The chain has TRBV3-1 (or the pseudogene TRBV3-2) and TRBJ1-2, with TRBD1 identical over 8 bases. The J segment lost 3 bases and the V segment lost 4 bases, leaving 4 bases of the junction unmatched. Germline V gene sequence: CDR1 LGHDT, CDR2 YNNKEL (reference sequence). CDR3 length: 14 residues. The CDR3 DNA sequence: TGTGCCAGCAGCCCAGGGGGCGCGGACTATGGCTACACCTTC. This codes for CASSPGGADYGYTF.

The chain uses TRBV3-1 (or the pseudogene TRBV3-2) and TRBJ2-3; 10 nucleotides align to TRBD2. Trimming took 5 bases from V and 5 from J; bases not matched to a gene: 10. The CDR3 extends over 16 amino acids. Germline V gene lookup returns CDR1 LGHDT and CDR2 YNNKEL (reference sequence). The CDR3 loop reads CASSSKLAGRGDTQYF. In nucleotides, the CDR3 is TGTGCCAGCAGCTCCAAACTAGCGGGACGGGGAGATACGCAGTATTTT.

The chain recombines TRBV18 with TRBJ1-1; D unresolved. Per germline, CDR1 KGHSH and CDR2 LQKENI. Trimming removed 1 base from V and 0 bases from J, with 12 bases in between. The CDR3 runs 16 residues. For the CDR3, the DNA is TGTGCCAGCTCACCACGGGAGAAAATAATGAACACTGAAGCTTTCTTT. Encoded protein: CASSPREKIMNTEAFF.

The chain couples TRBV7-9 to TRBJ2-7; 7 nucleotides line up with TRBD1. J was trimmed by 0 bases and V by 5 bases; bases with no gene match: 7. There are 15 residues in the CDR3. The germline V gene encodes CDR1 SEHNR and CDR2 FQNEAQ (reference sequence). The CDR3 region has the DNA TGTGCCAGCAGCCCTCGACAGGGTGGCTCCTACGAGCAGTACTTC. Translation: CASSPRQGGSYEQYF.

The genes are TRBV5-1 and TRBJ2-2; 8 nucleotides line up with TRBD1. The germline V gene has CDR1 SGHRS and CDR2 YFSETQ. With 2 bases clipped from V and 0 bases from J, the junction kept 3 bases outside the gene matches. This CDR3 contains 16 residues. The CDR3 DNA sequence: TGCGCCAGCAGCTTATCAGGGGGCCCGAACACCGGGGAGCTGTTTTTT. Its translation: CASSLSGGPNTGELFF.

The V and J genes are TRBV5-1 and TRBJ1-1; TRBD1 matches at 12 bases. The CDR3 is made up of 13 amino acids. Germline V lookup: CDR1 SGHRS, CDR2 YFSETQ. V was clipped by 7 bases and J by 6 bases; unmatched bases: 4. As DNA, the CDR3 is TGCGCCAGCCAGGGACAGGGGGCCGCTGAAGCTTTCTTT. Protein: CASQGQGAAEAFF.

Concerning this clone: Other DNA sequences in this sample translate to the same CDR3. This chain connects TRBV29-1 to TRBJ2-6; no clear D. Germline V gene data show CDR1 as SQVTM and CDR2 as ANQGSEA. This CDR3 comprises 12 residues. Trimming cost V 6 bases and J 1 base, with 4 bases left between them. This CDR3 is CSVLSGANVLTF. In nucleotides, the CDR3 is TGCAGCGTCCTTTCTGGGGCCAACGTCCTGACTTTC.

The V call is TRBV19, the J call TRBJ1-4, with D possibly matching TRBD1 (5 bases). V was pared by 5 bases and J by 3 bases, with 13 bases between. In germline, CDR1 is LNHDA, CDR2 SQIVND (reference sequence). This CDR3 comprises 15 residues. The CDR3 is CASSPRRGSNEKLFF. For the CDR3, the DNA is TGTGCCAGTAGTCCCAGGAGGGGCTCTAATGAAAAACTGTTTTTT.

The rearrangement joins TRBV14 to TRBJ2-3; 8 nucleotides align to TRBD2. The V gene end was trimmed by 0 bases and the J gene end by 5 bases; junction bases not matched to a gene: 4. From germline, CDR1 is SGHDN and CDR2 FVKESK. The CDR3 covers 15 residues. The CDR3 is CASSQERRGGDTQYF. In nucleotides, the CDR3 is TGTGCCAGCAGCCAAGAAAGACGGGGGGGAGATACGCAGTATTTT.

The chain couples TRBV4-3 to TRBJ2-5; 8 bases line up with TRBD1. J gave up 5 bases and V 1 base, and 6 bases lay outside the gene matches. The germline V gene has CDR1 LGHNA and CDR2 YSLEER. The CDR3 loop spans 15 amino acids. The DNA of the CDR3 is TGCGCCAGCAGCCAAGGAACAGGGGGTAAGGAGACCCAGTACTTC. Translated: CASSQGTGGKETQYF.

This chain links TRBV10-3 with TRBJ1-5; a possible D gene is TRBD1 (6 bases). Germline CDR1 and CDR2: ENHRY and SYGVKD. The CDR3 consists of 14 residues. The V and J ends lost 6 bases and 3 bases respectively, with 12 bases between them. The CDR3 sequence: CAISDGQINQPQHF. The CDR3 coding sequence is TGTGCCATCAGCGATGGACAGATCAATCAGCCCCAGCATTTT.

V and J are TRBV18 and TRBJ1-2; 7 bases agree with TRBD1. The V segment lost 3 bases and the J segment 4 bases; nucleotides outside the gene matches: 8. Germline V gene sequence: CDR1 KGHSH, CDR2 LQKENI. This CDR3 region has 15 residues. For the CDR3, the DNA is TGTGCCAGCTCACCCCGCGGGACAGACTTCTATGGCTACACCTTC. Translated: CASSPRGTDFYGYTF.

This clone was seen repeatedly, ten times or more. V gene TRBV5-4 combines with J gene TRBJ1-1; 7 nucleotides agree with TRBD1. The CDR3 runs 15 residues. CDR1 and CDR2 from the germline V gene are SGHNT and YYREEE (reference sequence). The V gene end was trimmed by 3 bases and the J gene end by 1 base; junction bases not matched to a gene: 6. CDR3 sequence (DNA): TGTGCCAGCAGCTCGGGACAGTTTACGAACACTGAAGCTTTCTTT. Translation: CASSSGQFTNTEAFF.

This chain joins TRBV4-2 and TRBJ2-1; possible D gene TRBD1, 5 bases. From germline, CDR1 is LGHNA and CDR2 YNFKEQ. V was cut by 0 bases and J by 3 bases, with 9 bases left in between. This CDR3 is built from 15 residues. The CDR3 sequence: CASSQESGHYNEQFF. In DNA, the CDR3 is TGTGCCAGCAGCCAAGAGTCAGGACACTACAATGAGCAGTTCTTC.

The chain carries TRBV11-3 and TRBJ2-2; TRBD1 matches 10 bases. CDR3 length: 16 amino acids. The germline gives CDR1 SGHNT, CDR2 YENEEA. Germline trimming cut 5 bases from V and 4 bases from J; bases unmatched to any gene: 7. The CDR3 spells CASSGRTGGRTGELFF. The CDR3 DNA is TGTGCCAGCAGCGGGAGGACAGGGGGACGCACCGGGGAGCTGTTTTTT.

The J gene is TRBJ1-1, the V gene TRBV29-1; 8 positions match TRBD1. CDR3 length: 13 amino acids. V shed 7 bases and J 1 base; nucleotides not matched to a gene: 5. The germline CDR1 and CDR2 sequences are SQVTM and ANQGSEA. The CDR3 sequence: CSASGQANTEAFF. The CDR3 DNA reads as TGCAGCGCCTCGGGACAGGCGAACACTGAAGCTTTCTTT.

The chain has TRBV3-1 (or the pseudogene TRBV3-2) and TRBJ1-6; D not resolved. The V end was cut by 2 bases, the J end by 10 bases, with 12 bases between. Germline values: CDR1 LGHDT, CDR2 YNNKEL (reference sequence). The CDR3 runs to 14 residues. CDR3 sequence reads: CASSQPGFGSPLHF. CDR3 DNA: TGTGCCAGCAGCCAACCCGGGTTCGGGTCACCCCTCCACTTT.

The chain links TRBV7-8 to TRBJ1-2; tentative D call: TRBD1 (6 bases). Germline CDR1 and CDR2: SGHVS and FQNEAQ. CDR3 length: 14 residues. V dropped 7 bases and J dropped 2 bases, with 14 bases sitting between them. CDR3 in DNA: TGTGCCAGCACTCCCGGACAGACGAACTATGGCTACACCTTC. Translated, it gives CASTPGQTNYGYTF.

The J gene is TRBJ1-1, the V gene TRBV29-1; the D gene is possibly TRBD1 (5 bases). The CDR3 contains 13 residues. V was shortened by 7 bases and J by 1 base, with 13 bases between the two germline ends. Per germline, CDR1 SQVTM and CDR2 ANQGSEA. The CDR3 protein is CSASTGQNTEAFF. CDR3 nucleotide sequence: TGCAGCGCCAGCACAGGTCAGAACACTGAAGCTTTCTTT.

The chain uses TRBV5-1 and TRBJ2-2; 10 bases line up with TRBD2. V shed 5 bases, J shed 4 bases, and the junction held 11 bases outside the gene matches. The germline V gene has CDR1 SGHRS and CDR2 YFSETQ. The CDR3 has 17 amino acids. The CDR3: CASSNTPPSGSTGELFF. The CDR3 coding sequence is TGCGCCAGCAGTAACACCCCCCCTAGCGGGAGCACCGGGGAGCTGTTTTTT. Full variable domain (outside the CDR3, taken from reference TRBV5-1 and TRBJ2-2): KAGVTQTPRYLIKTRGQQVTLSCSPISGHRSVSWYQQTPGQGLQFLFEYFSETQRNKGNFPGRFSGRQFSNSRSEMNVSTLELGDSALYLCASSNTPPSGSTGELFFGEGSRLTVL.